The sequence of this T cell receptor (beta chain) was determined in a study of cytomegalovirus exposure and HLA in healthy donors. Study outcomes and limitations: An analysis done earlier found most TCR beta V segments productive about 87% or about 30% of the time. There was a cluster of highly shared sequence variants that was likely a sequencing artifact.

On this clone itself: Antigen unknown.

CDR1 SGHRS and CDR2 YFSETQ come from the germline V gene. The CDR3 covers 15 residues. Trimming took off 5 bases at V and 1 base at J, with 13 bases between the two ends. PCR employed 60 Vbeta and 13 Jbeta primers. Sequenced by immunoSEQ multiplex PCR; TCRdb stores in-frame clones only, minus some. Its clone listing holds some 21,000 clones. Sequenced sample: PBMCs. The chain has TRBV5-1 and TRBJ2-1; D perhaps matches TRBD2 (5 bases). This sequence was found in a man in his sixties in good health and CMV-seropositive. The CDR3 coding sequence is TGCGCCAGCAGTCCCGGAGGCGAATCCTACAATGAGCAGTTCTTC. Encoded protein: CASSPGGESYNEQFF.